Listed below are T cell receptor beta chains from one sample, sequenced in a study of beta chain features in type 1 diabetes. Using immunoSEQ multiplex PCR, the repertoire was profiled, and TCRdb retains in-frame clones only, with some absent. The sample carries more than 300,000 clones, less than 9.5% recorded once. The specimen sequenced was central memory CD4+ T cells from blood. These receptors were collected from a woman aged 18-35 years in good health. Each CDR3 is given with its conserved first and last residue. D genes are given only for firm matches. Only part of the rows carry a size: once, few, many, or a class if the clone is expanded.

cdr3_nt cdr3_aa d_call j_call clone_size v_call
TGCGCCAGCAGCTTGGGTTTGACGGACCAAGAGACCCAGTACTTC CASSLGLTDQETQYF - TRBJ2-5 - TRBV5-1
TGTGCCAGCAGCCAAGTAAACAGGGGCTATGGCTACACCTTC CASSQVNRGYGYTF TRBD1 TRBJ1-2 - TRBV14
TGTGCCAGCAGCTTAGACATCGGGAATGAGCAGTTCTTC CASSLDIGNEQFF - TRBJ2-1 - TRBV11-1
TGCGCCAGCAGCCAAGTGGTCAATGAGCAGTTCTTC CASSQVVNEQFF - TRBJ2-1 - TRBV4-1
TGTGCCAGCAGCTTGTGGCAACTGAGCTCCTACAATGAGCAGTTCTTC CASSLWQLSSYNEQFF - TRBJ2-1 - TRBV7-2
TGTGCCAGCAGACCGGGACTAGCCGGAGATACGCAGTATTTT CASRPGLAGDTQYF TRBD2 TRBJ2-3 - TRBV10-3
TGTGCCAGCAGCTTAGGTGACAGGGGGCTCCAAGAGACCCAGTACTTC CASSLGDRGLQETQYF TRBD1 TRBJ2-5 few TRBV7-9
TGTGCCAGCAGCATTAACAGCGGGAACTACAATGAGCAGTTCTTC CASSINSGNYNEQFF TRBD2 TRBJ2-1 few TRBV7-3
TGTGCCAGCTCAACCGGACAACATAATGAAAAACTGTTTTTT CASSTGQHNEKLFF - TRBJ1-4 - TRBV18
TGTGCCAGCAGGAGACCGGGACTAGCGGGCGGATACGGCAAAAACATTCAGTACTTC CASRRPGLAGGYGKNIQYF TRBD2 TRBJ2-4 few TRBV2
TGCGCCAGCAGCCAAGACGCAGGTTTTGTCTACGAGCAGTACTTC CASSQDAGFVYEQYF - TRBJ2-7 - TRBV4-3
TGTGCCAGCAGCCTTATAGCGGGAGTGAACACCGGGGAGCTGTTTTTT CASSLIAGVNTGELFF TRBD2 TRBJ2-2 few TRBV4-2
TGTGCCAGCAGTTCAGCGGGAGGTGGTTACAATGAGCAGTTCTTC CASSSAGGGYNEQFF TRBD2 TRBJ2-1 many TRBV5-4
TGTGCCAGCAGCCCGGGGGACAGGAGGATGGCTTTCTTT CASSPGDRRMAFF TRBD1 TRBJ1-1 - TRBV5-4
TGTGCCAGCAGCTTGACGAGCGGGAGTCAGGAGACCCAGTACTTC CASSLTSGSQETQYF TRBD2 TRBJ2-5 - TRBV5-4
TGTGCCAGCAGTTTGTCCAGGAACCATGAAAAACTGTTTTTT CASSLSRNHEKLFF - TRBJ1-4 few TRBV27
TGTGCCACGGGTGTTCGGACAGGTGAAGCTTTCTTT CATGVRTGEAFF TRBD1 TRBJ1-1 many TRBV10-3
TGTGCCAGCAGTGACGTGAGGGGGCGAACTGGATACGAGCAGTACTTC CASSDVRGRTGYEQYF TRBD1 TRBJ2-7 many TRBV25-1
TGTGCCAGCAGCTTAGAGCCCCAGGGGGCAGGGGACACCGGGGAGCTGTTTTTT CASSLEPQGAGDTGELFF TRBD1 TRBJ2-2 few TRBV11-2
TGTGCCAGCACCTACAAGCCCAGCTACGAGCAGTACTTC CASTYKPSYEQYF - TRBJ2-7 few TRBV2
TGTGCCAGCAGTTTACGACAGGGGAGGTACGAGCAGTACTTC CASSLRQGRYEQYF TRBD1 TRBJ2-7 few TRBV28